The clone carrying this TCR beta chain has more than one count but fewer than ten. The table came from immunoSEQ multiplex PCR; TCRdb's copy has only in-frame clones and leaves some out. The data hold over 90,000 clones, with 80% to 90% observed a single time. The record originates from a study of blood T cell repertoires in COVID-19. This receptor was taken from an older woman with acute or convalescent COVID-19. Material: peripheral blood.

DNA of the CDR3: TGTGCCAGTAGACTAGAACAGGGGTTCAGCAATCAGCCCCAGCATTTT. Translating it yields CASRLEQGFSNQPQHF. The V gene is TRBV19, the J gene TRBJ1-5; 7 nucleotides line up with TRBD1. Losses at the gene ends were 6 bases for V and 1 base for J; bases not matched to a gene: 9. Germline values: CDR1 LNHDA, CDR2 SQIVND (reference sequence). The CDR3 length is 16 residues.